Included here is one TCR beta chain sequence, with context. The antigen it recognizes is unknown. Within one base of it there is no much larger clone, and no base qualities were kept. Peripheral blood CD8+ and CD4+ T cells from healthy donors, Susac syndrome patients and multiple sclerosis patients were profiled by high-throughput TCR beta sequencing. The Susac syndrome patients fulfilled recently defined diagnostic criteria for either definite or probable disease. Bulk CD8+ and CD4+ T cells were purified magnetically by negative isolation, whereas CD8+ TEMRA cells were enriched by FACS. Blood was drawn into EDTA tubes, processed within 24 hours, and PBMCs were isolated by density gradient centrifugation. PBMCs destined for TCR sequencing were cryopreserved in liquid nitrogen and later thawed in a 37 °C water bath. The sorted or isolated CD4+, CD8+ and CD8+ TEMRA cells reached a purity of at least 90%.

The data stem from a study of CD8 T cells in Susac syndrome (dated by TCRdb to about 2019). With regard to the full study: Of the Susac syndrome patients who were sequenced, under 10 were in clinical remission while roughly 6 had clinically active disease. At the time of blood withdrawal, Susac syndrome patients were either therapy-naive, taking corticosteroids (with some also receiving IVIg), or on IVIg alone. The study used repertoire sequencing to test whether antigen drove CD8+ T cell activation and differentiation in Susac syndrome. Study-wide findings and limitations: The TCR sequencing and HLA analysis was acknowledged to have included a relatively small number of individuals. The CD4+ T cell repertoire of patients with Susac syndrome showed no detectable clonal expansion.

RNA was extracted with the RNeasy kit and about 0.5 to 1 ug was reverse transcribed using random hexamers. The immunoSEQ multiplex PCR assay, covering 54 Vbeta and 13 Jbeta segments, was used to amplify TCR beta CDR3 regions. PCR amplification bias was corrected using a synthetic template baseline for primer optimization and computational correction. The original pipeline was this. Only productive sequences were kept, with reads annotated to V, D and J genes according to IMGT and analyzed in immunoSEQ Analyzer. Clonality was computed as one minus Shannon entropy normalized by log2 of the number of productive unique sequences. For each patient and control, public and private clones were evaluated among the 100 most prevalent clones. A clone was defined as Susac-specific if it was absent from the healthy and MS cohorts, from over 1,000 published viral clones and from other ImmuneACCESS disease sequences. TCRdb redid the processing of the public reads, applying fastp at Q25 and MiXCR, and retained in-frame beta chains. Entries that share a CDR3 protein sequence are merged under the most common genes and DNA. These V and J calls are TCRdb output, not the study's own analysis. This sample has some 150,000 distinct CDR3 sequences in its table, and 85% to 95% of those were observed once. 0.16% of the sample lies in the top ten.

Its CDR3 holds 12 amino acids, cysteine through phenylalanine. Only the CDR3 part of the read is kept: 36 bases, read in frame from the first base. Reading the germline V gene gives CDR1 SQVTM and CDR2 ANQGSEA. The V and J ends are trimmed by 3 bases and 3 bases, leaving 8 bases between them. This sequence originates from a human donor with Susac syndrome. The V gene is TRBV29-1 and the J gene is TRBJ1-1; TRBD1 is a weak D gene call, 6 bases matching. Source material: CD4+ T cells from PBMCs. The CDR3 has the sequence CSVEYRDTEAFF. The DNA reads as follows: TGCAGCGTTGAGTACAGGGACACTGAAGCTTTCTTT.